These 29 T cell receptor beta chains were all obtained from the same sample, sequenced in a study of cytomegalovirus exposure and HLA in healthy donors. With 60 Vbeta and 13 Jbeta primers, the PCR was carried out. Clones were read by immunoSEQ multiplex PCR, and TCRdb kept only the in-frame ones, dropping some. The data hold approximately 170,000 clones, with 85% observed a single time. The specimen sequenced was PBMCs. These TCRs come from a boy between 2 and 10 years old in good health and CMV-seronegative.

This CDR3 is CASSDVAGATGELFF. The CDR3 nucleotides are TGTGCCAGCAGTGATGTAGCGGGAGCTACCGGGGAGCTGTTTTTT. The chain joins TRBV6-1 to TRBJ2-2; TRBD2 agrees at 9 bases. The CDR3 loop spans 15 amino acids. The ends lost 3 bases at V and 5 bases at J; junction bases unmatched: 4. Germline CDR1 and CDR2: MNHNS and SASEGT.

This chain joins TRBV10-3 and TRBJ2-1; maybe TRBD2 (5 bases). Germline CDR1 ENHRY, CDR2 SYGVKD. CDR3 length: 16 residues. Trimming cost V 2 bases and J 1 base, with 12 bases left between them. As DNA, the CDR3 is TGTGCCATCAGTGAGGTCCTAGCAGGATCCTACAATGAGCAGTTCTTC. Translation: CAISEVLAGSYNEQFF.

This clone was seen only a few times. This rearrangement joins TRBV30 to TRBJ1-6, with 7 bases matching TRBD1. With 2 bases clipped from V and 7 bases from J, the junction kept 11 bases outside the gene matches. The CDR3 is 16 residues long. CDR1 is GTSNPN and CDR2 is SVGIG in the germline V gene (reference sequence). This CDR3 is CAWSRIPGQPNSPLHF. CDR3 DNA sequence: TGTGCCTGGAGTCGAATACCGGGACAGCCAAATTCACCCCTCCACTTT. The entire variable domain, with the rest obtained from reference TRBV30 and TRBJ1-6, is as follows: SQTIHQWPATLVQPVGSPLSLECTVEGTSNPNLYWYRQAAGRGLQLLFYSVGIGQISSEVPQNLSASRPQDRQFILSSKKLLLSDSGFYLCAWSRIPGQPNSPLHFGNGTRLTVT.

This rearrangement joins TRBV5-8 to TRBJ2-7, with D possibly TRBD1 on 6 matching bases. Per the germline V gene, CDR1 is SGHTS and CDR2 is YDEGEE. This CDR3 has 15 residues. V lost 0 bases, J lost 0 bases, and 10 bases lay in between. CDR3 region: CASSLVGASSYEQYF. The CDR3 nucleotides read TGTGCCAGCAGCTTGGTGGGGGCAAGCTCCTACGAGCAGTACTTC.

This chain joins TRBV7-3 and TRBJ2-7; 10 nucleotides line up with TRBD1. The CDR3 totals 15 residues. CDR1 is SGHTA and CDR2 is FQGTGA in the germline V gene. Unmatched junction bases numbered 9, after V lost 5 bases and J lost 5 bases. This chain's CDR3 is CASSTRGTGVDEQYF. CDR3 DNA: TGTGCCAGCAGCACCAGGGGGACAGGGGTCGACGAGCAGTACTTC.

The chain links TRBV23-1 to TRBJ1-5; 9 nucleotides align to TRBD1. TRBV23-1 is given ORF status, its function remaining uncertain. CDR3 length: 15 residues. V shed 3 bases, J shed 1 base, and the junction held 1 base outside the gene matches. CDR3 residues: CASSHGQGSNQPQHF. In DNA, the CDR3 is TGCGCCAGCAGTCACGGACAGGGGAGCAATCAGCCCCAGCATTTT.

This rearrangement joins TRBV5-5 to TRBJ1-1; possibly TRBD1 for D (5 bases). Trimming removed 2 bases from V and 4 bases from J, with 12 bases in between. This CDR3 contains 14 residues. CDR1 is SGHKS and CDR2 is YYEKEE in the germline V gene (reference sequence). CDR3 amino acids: CASSLQVWGTEAFF. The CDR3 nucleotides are TGTGCCAGCAGCTTACAGGTTTGGGGCACTGAAGCTTTCTTT.

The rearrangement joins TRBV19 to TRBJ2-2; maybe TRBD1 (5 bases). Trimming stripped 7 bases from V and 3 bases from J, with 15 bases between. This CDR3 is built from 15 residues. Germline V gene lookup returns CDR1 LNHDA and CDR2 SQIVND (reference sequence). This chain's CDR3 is CASTDSAGYTGELFF. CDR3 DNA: TGTGCCAGTACCGACTCAGCAGGGTACACCGGGGAGCTGTTTTTT. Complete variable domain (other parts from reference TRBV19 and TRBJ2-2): DGGITQSPKYLFRKEGQNVTLSCEQNLNHDAMYWYRQDPGQGLRLIYYSQIVNDFQKGDIAEGYSVSREKKESFPLTVTSAQKNPTAFYLCASTDSAGYTGELFFGEGSRLTVL.

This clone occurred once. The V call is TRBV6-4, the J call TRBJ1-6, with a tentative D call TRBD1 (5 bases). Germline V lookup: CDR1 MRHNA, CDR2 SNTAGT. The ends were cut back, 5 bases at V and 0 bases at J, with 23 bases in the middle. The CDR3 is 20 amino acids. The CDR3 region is CASSPFPTVPGSSYNSPLHF. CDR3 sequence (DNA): TGTGCCAGCAGTCCTTTCCCGACAGTCCCCGGGAGCTCCTATAATTCACCCCTCCACTTT.

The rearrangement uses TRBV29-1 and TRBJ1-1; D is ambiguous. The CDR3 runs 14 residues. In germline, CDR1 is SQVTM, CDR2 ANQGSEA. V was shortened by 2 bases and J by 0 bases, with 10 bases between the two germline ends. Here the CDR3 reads CSVENAAMNTEAFF. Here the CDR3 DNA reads TGCAGCGTTGAAAACGCAGCGATGAACACTGAAGCTTTCTTT.

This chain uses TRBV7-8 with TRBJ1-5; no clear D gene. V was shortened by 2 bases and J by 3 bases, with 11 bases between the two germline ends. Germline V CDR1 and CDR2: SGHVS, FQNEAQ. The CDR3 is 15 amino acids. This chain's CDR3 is CASSLSRQPNQPQHF. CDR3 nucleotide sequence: TGTGCCAGCAGCTTATCGAGGCAGCCCAATCAGCCCCAGCATTTT. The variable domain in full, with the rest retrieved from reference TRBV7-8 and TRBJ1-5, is GAGVSQSPRYKVAKRGQDVALRCDPISGHVSLFWYQQALGQGPEFLTYFQNEAQLDKSGLPSDRFFAERPEGSVSTLKIQRTQQEDSAVYLCASSLSRQPNQPQHFGDGTRLSIL.

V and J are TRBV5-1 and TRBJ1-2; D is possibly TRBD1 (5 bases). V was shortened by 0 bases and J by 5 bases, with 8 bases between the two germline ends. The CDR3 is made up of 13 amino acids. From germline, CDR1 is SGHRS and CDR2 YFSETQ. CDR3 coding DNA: TGCGCCAGCAGCTTGGAGACAGATTATGGCTACACCTTC. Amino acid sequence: CASSLETDYGYTF.

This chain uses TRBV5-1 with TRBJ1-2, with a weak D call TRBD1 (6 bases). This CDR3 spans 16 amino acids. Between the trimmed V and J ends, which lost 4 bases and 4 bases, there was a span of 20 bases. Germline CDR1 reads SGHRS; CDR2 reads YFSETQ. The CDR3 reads CASSSGTVGGAYGYTF. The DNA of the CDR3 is TGCGCCAGCAGCAGCGGGACGGTGGGGGGGGCCTATGGCTACACCTTC.

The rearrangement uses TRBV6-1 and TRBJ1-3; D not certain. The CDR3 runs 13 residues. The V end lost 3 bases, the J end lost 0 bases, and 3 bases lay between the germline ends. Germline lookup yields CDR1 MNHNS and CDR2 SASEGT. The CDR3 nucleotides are TGTGCCAGCAGTGACAACTCTGGAAACACCATATATTTT. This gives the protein CASSDNSGNTIYF.

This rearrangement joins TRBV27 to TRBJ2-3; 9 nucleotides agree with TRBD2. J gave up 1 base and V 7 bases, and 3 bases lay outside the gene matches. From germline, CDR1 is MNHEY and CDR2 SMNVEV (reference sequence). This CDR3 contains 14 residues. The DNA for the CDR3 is TGTGCCAGCATGGCGGGGGGGCGCACAGATACGCAGTATTTT. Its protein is CASMAGGRTDTQYF.

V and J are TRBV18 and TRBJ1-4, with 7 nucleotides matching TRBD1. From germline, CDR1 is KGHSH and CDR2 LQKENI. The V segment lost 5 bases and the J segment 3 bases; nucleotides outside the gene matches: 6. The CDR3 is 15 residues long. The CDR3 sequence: CASSGDRASNEKLFF. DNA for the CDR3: TGTGCCAGCTCAGGAGACAGGGCCTCTAATGAAAAACTGTTTTTT.

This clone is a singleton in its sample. CDR3 in amino acids: CASSIYGTGNYGYTF. The CDR3 DNA sequence: TGTGCCAGCAGTATATACGGGACAGGGAACTATGGCTACACCTTC. The V call is TRBV27, the J call TRBJ1-2; 9 nucleotides match TRBD1. In germline, CDR1 is MNHEY, CDR2 SMNVEV (reference sequence). V dropped 5 bases and J dropped 2; count of bases not matched to a gene: 6. The CDR3 runs to 15 residues.

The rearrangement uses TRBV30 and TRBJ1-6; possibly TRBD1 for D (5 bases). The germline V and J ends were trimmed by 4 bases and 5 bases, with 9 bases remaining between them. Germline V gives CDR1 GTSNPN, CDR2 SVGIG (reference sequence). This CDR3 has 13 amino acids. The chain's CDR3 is CAWTGTNNSPLHF. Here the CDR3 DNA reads TGTGCCTGGACAGGGACTAATAATTCACCCCTCCACTTT.

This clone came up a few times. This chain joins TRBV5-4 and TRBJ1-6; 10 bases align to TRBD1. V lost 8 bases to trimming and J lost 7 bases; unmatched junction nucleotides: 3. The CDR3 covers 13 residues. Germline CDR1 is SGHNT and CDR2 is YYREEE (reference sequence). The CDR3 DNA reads TGTGCCAGAAGGGGACAGGGGAATTCACCCCTCCACTTT. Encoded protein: CARRGQGNSPLHF.

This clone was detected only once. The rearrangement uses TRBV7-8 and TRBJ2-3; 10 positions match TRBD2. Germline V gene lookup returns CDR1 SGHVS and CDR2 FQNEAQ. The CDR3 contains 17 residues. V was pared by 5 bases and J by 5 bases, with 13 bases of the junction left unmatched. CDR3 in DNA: TGTGCCAGCAGCCCCCAGCGGGGGGGCTTTAGAGGAGATACGCAGTATTTT. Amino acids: CASSPQRGGFRGDTQYF.

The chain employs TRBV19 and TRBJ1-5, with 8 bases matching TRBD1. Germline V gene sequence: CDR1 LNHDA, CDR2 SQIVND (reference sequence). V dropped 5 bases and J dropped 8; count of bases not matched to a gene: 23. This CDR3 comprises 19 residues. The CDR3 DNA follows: TGTGCCAGTAGTTCTGGACAGGGTAGGCTTAGGGATGGGAAGGAGCCCCAGCATTTT. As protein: CASSSGQGRLRDGKEPQHF. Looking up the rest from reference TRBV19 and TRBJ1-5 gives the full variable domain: DGGITQSPKYLFRKEGQNVTLSCEQNLNHDAMYWYRQDPGQGLRLIYYSQIVNDFQKGDIAEGYSVSREKKESFPLTVTSAQKNPTAFYLCASSSGQGRLRDGKEPQHFGDGTRLSIL.

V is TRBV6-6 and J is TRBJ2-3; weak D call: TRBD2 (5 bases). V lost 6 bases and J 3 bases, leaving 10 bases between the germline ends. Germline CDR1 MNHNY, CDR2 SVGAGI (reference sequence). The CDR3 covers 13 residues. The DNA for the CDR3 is TGTGCCAGCAGCCTTAGCGTGACAGATACGCAGTATTTT. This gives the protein CASSLSVTDTQYF.

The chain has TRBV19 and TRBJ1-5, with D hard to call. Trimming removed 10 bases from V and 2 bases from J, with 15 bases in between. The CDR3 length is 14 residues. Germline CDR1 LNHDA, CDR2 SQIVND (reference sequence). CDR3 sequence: CATKEGHGNQPQHF. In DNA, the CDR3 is TGTGCCACAAAGGAGGGTCACGGCAATCAGCCCCAGCATTTT.

The CDR3 here is CASGRSSTDTQYF. CDR3 in DNA: TGCGCCTCAGGGCGGAGCAGCACAGATACGCAGTATTTT. This chain joins TRBV4-1 and TRBJ2-3; the D gene is possibly TRBD1 (5 bases). CDR3 size: 13 residues. The V gene's germline CDR1 is MGHRA and CDR2 YSYEKL. V was pared by 11 bases and J by 0 bases, with 12 bases between.

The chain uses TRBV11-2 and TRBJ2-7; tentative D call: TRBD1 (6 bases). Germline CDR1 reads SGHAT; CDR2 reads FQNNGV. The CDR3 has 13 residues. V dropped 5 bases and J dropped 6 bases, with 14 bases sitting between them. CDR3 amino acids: CASSLTGSPEQYV. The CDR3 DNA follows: TGTGCCAGCAGCCTTACAGGGTCCCCCGAGCAGTACGTC.

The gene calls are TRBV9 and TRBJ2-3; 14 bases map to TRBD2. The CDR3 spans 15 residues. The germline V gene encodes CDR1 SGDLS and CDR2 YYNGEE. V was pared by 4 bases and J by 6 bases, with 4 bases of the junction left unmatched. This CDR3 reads CASSLGTSGSDTQYF. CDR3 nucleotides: TGTGCCAGCAGCCTCGGGACTAGCGGGAGTGATACGCAGTATTTT. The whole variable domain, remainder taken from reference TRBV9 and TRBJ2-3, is DSGVTQTPKHLITATGQRVTLRCSPRSGDLSVYWYQQSLDQGLQFLIQYYNGEERAKGNILERFSAQQFPDLHSELNLSSLELGDSALYFCASSLGTSGSDTQYFGPGTRLTVL.

The CDR3 sequence: CASSLTGSGANVLTF. Written as DNA, the CDR3 is TGTGCCAGCAGTTTAACTGGCTCTGGGGCCAACGTCCTGACTTTC. The V and J genes are TRBV28 and TRBJ2-6; D is uncertain. Germline CDR1 is MDHEN and CDR2 is SYDVKM. This CDR3 comprises 15 residues. Trimming stripped 2 bases from V and 0 bases from J, with 5 bases between.

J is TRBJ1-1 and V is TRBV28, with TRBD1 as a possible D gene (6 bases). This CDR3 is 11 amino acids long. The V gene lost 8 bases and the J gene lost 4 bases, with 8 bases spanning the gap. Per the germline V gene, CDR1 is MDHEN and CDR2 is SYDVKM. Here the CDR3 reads CASFRGTEAFF. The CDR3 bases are TGTGCCAGCTTCAGGGGCACTGAAGCTTTCTTT.

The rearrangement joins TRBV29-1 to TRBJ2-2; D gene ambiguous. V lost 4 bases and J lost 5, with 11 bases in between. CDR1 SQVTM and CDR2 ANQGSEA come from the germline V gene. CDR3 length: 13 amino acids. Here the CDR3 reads CSVAGPRTGELFF. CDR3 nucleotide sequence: TGCAGCGTTGCTGGCCCCAGGACCGGGGAGCTGTTTTTT.